The T cell receptor (beta chain) under discussion was sequenced for a study of T cell changes during pregnancy in multiple sclerosis. The table came from immunoSEQ multiplex PCR; TCRdb's copy has only in-frame clones and leaves some out. The sample has around 35,000 clones; less than 95% are singletons. This CDR3 comprises 12 residues. V shed 3 bases and J shed 1 base, with 4 bases lying between them. The V gene's germline CDR1 is SGDLS and CDR2 YYNGEE. The source is a female donor with multiple sclerosis, enrolled in a pregnancy study. This sample comprised CD8+ T cells from peripheral blood mononuclear cells, obtained before pregnancy. V usage is TRBV9 and J usage is TRBJ1-1, with D unresolved. CDR3 nucleotide sequence: TGTGCCAGCAGCGGCGGGAACACTGAAGCTTTCTTT. Its protein product is CASSGGNTEAFF. The full variable domain, completed using reference TRBV9 and TRBJ1-1, is DSGVTQTPKHLITATGQRVTLRCSPRSGDLSVYWYQQSLDQGLQFLIQYYNGEERAKGNILERFSAQQFPDLHSELNLSSLELGDSALYFCASSGGNTEAFFGQGTRLTVV.